This T cell receptor beta chain derives from a study of T cell responses to AZD1222 COVID-19 vaccine (dated by TCRdb to the early 2020s). As for the study more broadly: AZD1222 recipients given second doses at about 4 weeks or at about 12 weeks were pooled, since spike-specific TCR depth and breadth were not found to differ between the two schedules. TCR sequencing was performed for roughly 250 trial participants, of whom some 200 were given two doses of AZD1222 and roughly 25 were given two doses of MenACWY control vaccine. Trial participants were enrolled by age into 18-55, 56-69 and 70-plus year subgroups, with about 150, 27 and 61 TCR-sequenced participants respectively. The paper's findings and limits, for the study overall: Reportedly, almost half of the unique spike-specific TCRs recognized epitopes lying outside the regions that are mutated in the B.1.351 and B.1.1.7 variants. Participants were mostly white British and included more females than males, and it was suggested by the authors that clonal diversity may have been underestimated. After two AZD1222 doses, spike-specific TCR breadth and depth were significantly higher than at day 0 and than in MenACWY recipients. Because no samples from the day 14 peak response were available, repertoires could be characterized only after the peak T cell response. Conclusions about previously exposed vaccinees were limited because only a handful of AZD1222 recipients were SARS-CoV-2 seropositive at baseline. Vaccine-associated CD4 TCRs spanned the whole spike protein, with dominant responses in regions 160-218 and 743-854. The 56-69-year group was small, and its depth increase did not reach significance, likely because of low power.

Sample time point, as interpreted from the label and publication: baseline before first vaccination. Vaccinee samples came from UK trials COV001 and COV002, including a single-blind randomized controlled phase 2/3 trial of AZD1222 (ChAdOx1 nCoV-19) in healthy adults. Trial participant PBMC samples were collected at day 0 and day 28 after the second dose for TCRbeta chain sequencing. Concerning this clone: Its antigen has not been determined. One base away there is no much larger clone; base qualities are not given.

The CDR3 regions of human TCRbeta chains were analyzed by immunosequencing. The paper's processing steps were these. Repertoire TCRs were checked for matches against a reference library of SARS-CoV-2-specific TCRs that had been generated using the MIRA antigen-specificity platform. Breadth was defined as the fraction of unique TCRs that were SARS-CoV-2-associated. Depth was defined as the fraction of total T cells that were SARS-CoV-2-associated. Using the MIRA data, each spike-specific TCR was assigned both to the spike region to which the TCR was reactive and to a CD4 or CD8 class. Log10-transformed breadth and depth values were compared by one-way ANOVA with Sidak's multiple comparisons tests. As stored in TCRdb, this immuneACCESS dataset retains in-frame rearrangements with V and J assigned. A fraction of the clones does not appear; measured against another copy, unresolved V genes explain less than half of the discrepancy, and the remainder lacks a known reason. Clone size and V and J calls were adopted from that table, with D and trimming inferred from the DNA. This sample comprises under 95,000 clones, approximately 83% of them detected only once. The ten largest clones take up about 7.5% of the sample.

V trim: 4 bases; J trim: 13 bases; unmatched bases: 13. The CDR1 and CDR2 encoded by the germline V gene (reference sequence) are LNHDA and SQIVND. The cysteine opens and the phenylalanine closes a CDR3 of 13 amino acids. The sequence is cut down to CDR3 DNA, 39 bases in frame from base 1. This clonotype originated in an adult in good health. This material consisted of peripheral blood, taken on day 0 of AZD1222 vaccination. This chain joins TRBV19 to TRBJ2-7; TRBD1 agrees with 7 junctional bases. The sequenced DNA: TGTGCCAGTAGTACCCTACCGGGACAGACGGTATACTTC. Its protein product is CASSTLPGQTVYF.